These 9 T cell receptor beta chains share one sample of origin, sequenced in a study of Ad26.COV2.S vaccination and SARS-CoV-2 variants. Treatment denoted: roughly 18 received Ad26.COV2.S at low or high dose, single or two shots; five or six received placebo; per-sample allocation not given. Sample collection was performed on day 63 after the first vaccine or placebo injection. Some clones are missing from TCRdb's copy, which holds only in-frame ones; the method was immunoSEQ multiplex PCR. This table has approximately 350,000 clones, under 90% appearing once. Sequencing was performed on peripheral blood, taken in a trial of Ad26.COV2.S vaccine versus placebo. These receptors were collected from a person aged 18-65 years who received the Ad26.COV2.S COVID-19 vaccine or a placebo.

This clone was counted a few times. J is TRBJ2-1 and V is TRBV4-2; no definite D call. The CDR3 extends over 16 amino acids. V lost 0 bases and J lost 0, with 9 bases in between. Germline V gives CDR1 LGHNA, CDR2 YNFKEQ. DNA for the CDR3: TGTGCCAGCAGCCAAGATCTGGGTAGCTCCTACAATGAGCAGTTCTTC. Protein sequence: CASSQDLGSSYNEQFF.

This clone was recorded only once. The chain combines TRBV4-1 with TRBJ1-2, with 7 bases that match TRBD1. Germline V CDR1 and CDR2: MGHRA, YSYEKL. The CDR3 runs 17 residues. Trimming took 4 bases from V and 5 from J; bases not matched to a gene: 16. CDR3 region: CASSRRAWERGLYGYTF. DNA for the CDR3: TGCGCCAGCAGCCGGAGGGCGTGGGAAAGGGGGCTGTATGGCTACACCTTC.

The rearrangement uses TRBV6-5 and TRBJ1-1, with TRBD1 as a possible D gene (6 bases). The V end was cut by 6 bases, the J end by 0 bases, with 11 bases between. This CDR3 contains 14 residues. Germline V gene data show CDR1 as MNHEY and CDR2 as SVGAGI. CDR3 sequence (DNA): TGTGCCAGCAGCTTGGACAGATTGAACACTGAAGCTTTCTTT. Amino acid sequence: CASSLDRLNTEAFF.

V is TRBV5-1 and J is TRBJ2-1; D call uncertain. V lost 0 bases and J lost 4, with 8 bases in between. The CDR3 is 14 residues long. CDR1 is SGHRS and CDR2 is YFSETQ in the germline V gene. The CDR3 spells CASSLDPTYNEQFF. The CDR3 DNA follows: TGCGCCAGCAGCTTGGACCCGACGTACAATGAGCAGTTCTTC.

This chain uses TRBV9 with TRBJ1-6; the D gene is possibly TRBD1 (5 bases). The V gene's germline CDR1 is SGDLS and CDR2 YYNGEE. Trimming pared 2 bases from V and 5 bases from J, leaving 11 bases between. The CDR3 sequence is 15 residues long. The CDR3 DNA reads as TGTGCCAGCAGCGTGGGACCAGGCAATAATTCACCCCTCCACTTT. This encodes CASSVGPGNNSPLHF.

The J gene is TRBJ1-1, the V gene TRBV9; D unresolved. Germline CDR1 reads SGDLS; CDR2 reads YYNGEE. This CDR3 is 13 amino acids long. V was pared by 5 bases and J by 1 base, with 9 bases between. The CDR3 nucleotides read TGTGCCAGCAGAGTTACAGCGAACACTGAAGCTTTCTTT. It encodes CASRVTANTEAFF. The full variable domain, completed using reference TRBV9 and TRBJ1-1, is DSGVTQTPKHLITATGQRVTLRCSPRSGDLSVYWYQQSLDQGLQFLIQYYNGEERAKGNILERFSAQQFPDLHSELNLSSLELGDSALYFCASRVTANTEAFFGQGTRLTVV.

The chain combines TRBV21-1 with TRBJ2-7; the table's D gene call, TRBD2, was not cross checked with the DNA. TRBV21-1 is an annotated pseudogene. The CDR3 runs to 12 residues. The CDR3 sequence: CASSTSSYEQYF. In DNA, the CDR3 is TGTGCCAGCAGCACTTCTTCCTACGAGCAGTACTTC.

This chain links TRBV9 with TRBJ1-1, with D possibly matching TRBD1 (6 bases). The CDR3 length is 13 residues. V lost 3 bases to trimming and J lost 4 bases, with 10 bases between them. Looked up from germline, CDR1 is SGDLS and CDR2 is YYNGEE. CDR3: CASSAHRATEAFF. The CDR3 DNA follows: TGTGCCAGCAGCGCGCACAGGGCCACTGAAGCTTTCTTT.

The chain uses TRBV6-5 and TRBJ1-1; D is possibly TRBD1 (5 bases). CDR3 length: 13 amino acids. Trimming removed 4 bases from V and 4 bases from J, with 10 bases in between. Germline V gene lookup returns CDR1 MNHEY and CDR2 SVGAGI. The CDR3: CASSFEGPTEAFF. For the CDR3, the DNA is TGTGCCAGCAGTTTTGAGGGACCCACTGAAGCTTTCTTT.